This passage covers 5 T cell receptor beta chains from one sample sequenced in a study of shared clonotypes between healthy human individuals. Sequencing used immunoSEQ multiplex PCR; TCRdb keeps in-frame clones, though not all of them. The table records 650,000 to 700,000 clones, 90% of them present only once. Sequenced material: memory CD8+ T cells from PBMCs. Regarding subset: CD45RO+ cells pooled with CCR7-negative TemRA cells. These receptors were obtained from a man aged 18-30 years in good health. Some clones in this sample may be carry-over from other donors' samples.

This rearrangement joins TRBV6-1 to TRBJ1-1, with 7 bases lining up with TRBD1. From germline, CDR1 is MNHNS and CDR2 SASEGT. The CDR3 is made up of 12 amino acids. J gave up 11 bases and V 6 bases, and 9 bases lay outside the gene matches. For the CDR3, the DNA is TGTGCCAGCAGCCAAGAGGGGGCGCGTGCTTTCTTT. As protein: CASSQEGARAFF.

The chain joins TRBV10-3 to TRBJ2-1; TRBD2 aligns across 8 bases. The ends lost 3 bases at V and 3 bases at J; junction bases unmatched: 4. The CDR3 extends over 15 amino acids. Germline values: CDR1 ENHRY, CDR2 SYGVKD. The CDR3 bases are TGTGCCATCAGTGAACCGGGACTAGTCTACAATGAGCAGTTCTTC. Encoded protein: CAISEPGLVYNEQFF.

The chain joins TRBV11-3 to TRBJ1-3; no clear D. Germline loops: CDR1 SGHNT, CDR2 YENEEA. Trimming stripped 5 bases from V and 4 bases from J, with 9 bases between. The CDR3 has 13 amino acids. This CDR3 reads CASSPGSGNTIYF. The CDR3 nucleotides are TGTGCCAGCAGCCCGGGGTCGGGAAACACCATATATTTT.

This clone occurred a few times. The V and J genes are TRBV29-1 and TRBJ2-7, with TRBD2 matching 9 bases. Germline trimming cut 7 bases from V and 0 bases from J; bases unmatched to any gene: 4. The CDR3 extends over 13 amino acids. The germline CDR1 and CDR2 sequences are SQVTM and ANQGSEA. The CDR3 reads CSAAGGGSYEQYF. The CDR3 DNA sequence: TGCAGCGCCGCGGGGGGGGGCTCCTACGAGCAGTACTTC.

The chain carries TRBV5-1 and TRBJ2-1; D is uncertain. The CDR3 contains 15 residues. From germline, CDR1 is SGHRS and CDR2 YFSETQ. V gave up 0 bases and J gave up 6 bases, with 13 bases separating them. CDR3 coding DNA: TGCGCCAGCAGCTTGGTGGAAGGTCCCGTCAATGAGCAGTTCTTC. Protein: CASSLVEGPVNEQFF.